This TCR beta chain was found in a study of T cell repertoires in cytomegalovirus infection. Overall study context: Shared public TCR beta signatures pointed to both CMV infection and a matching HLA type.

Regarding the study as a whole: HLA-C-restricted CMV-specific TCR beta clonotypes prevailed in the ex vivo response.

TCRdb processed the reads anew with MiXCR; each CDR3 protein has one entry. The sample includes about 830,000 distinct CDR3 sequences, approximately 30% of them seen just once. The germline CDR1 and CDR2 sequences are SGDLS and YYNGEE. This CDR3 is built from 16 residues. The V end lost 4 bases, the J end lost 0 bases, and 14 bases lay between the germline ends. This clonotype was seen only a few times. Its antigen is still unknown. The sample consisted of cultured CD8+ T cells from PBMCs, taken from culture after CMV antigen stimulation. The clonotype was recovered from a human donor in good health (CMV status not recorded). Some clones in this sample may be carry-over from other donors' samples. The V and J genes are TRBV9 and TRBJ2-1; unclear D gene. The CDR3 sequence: CASSPRAESSYNEQFF. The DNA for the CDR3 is TGTGCCAGCAGCCCCCGTGCGGAGAGCTCCTACAATGAGCAGTTCTTC.